This TCR beta chain was observed in a study of T cell responses to AZD1222 COVID-19 vaccine. Study-level background: The analysis combined second doses at about 4 or about 12 weeks.

Method: immunoSEQ multiplex PCR; TCRdb's copy keeps in-frame clones and lacks some. Of about 90,000 clones in the sample, roughly 88% are singletons; the top ten hold roughly 5.2%. The study's findings and limits: Regions 160-218 and 743-854 dominated among vaccine-associated CD4 TCRs spanning spike. In all cases, repertoires were sampled only after the peak T cell response.

About this clone itself: Its antigen remains unidentified. The same CDR3 arises from other DNA sequences in this sample as well.

Trimming shortened V by 4 bases and J by 3 bases, and 6 bases separated the two germline ends. Germline loops: CDR1 SNHLY, CDR2 FYNNEI. This CDR3 contains 12 residues. Sequencing was performed on peripheral blood, taken on day 0 of AZD1222 vaccination. The sequence came from an adult in good health. The rearrangement links TRBV2 to TRBJ2-5; D perhaps matches TRBD1 (6 bases). The CDR3 bases are TGTGCCAGCAGTGGGACAGAAGAGACCCAGTACTTC. It is translated as CASSGTEETQYF.